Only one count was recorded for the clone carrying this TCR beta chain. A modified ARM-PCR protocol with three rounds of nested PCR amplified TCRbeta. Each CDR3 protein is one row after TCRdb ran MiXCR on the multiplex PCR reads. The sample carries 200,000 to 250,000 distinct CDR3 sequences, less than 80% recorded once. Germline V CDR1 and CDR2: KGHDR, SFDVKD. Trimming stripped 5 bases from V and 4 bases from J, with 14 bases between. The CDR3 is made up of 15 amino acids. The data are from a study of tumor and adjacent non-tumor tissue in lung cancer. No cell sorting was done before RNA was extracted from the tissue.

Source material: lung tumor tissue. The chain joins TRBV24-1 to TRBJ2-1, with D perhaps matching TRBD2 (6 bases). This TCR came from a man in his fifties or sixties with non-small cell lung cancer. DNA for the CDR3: TGTGCCACCAGTGGAATAGGCGGGGAATACAATGAGCAGTTCTTC. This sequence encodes CATSGIGGEYNEQFF.